This T cell receptor (beta chain) was identified in a study of T cells in Graves' hyperthyroidism and ophthalmopathy. Turning to the study itself: Blood was drawn when the patient was first diagnosed and still untreated.

Study-level findings and limits: Expanded thyroid clonotypes (above 0.001) were mostly also found in blood.

The germline CDR1 and CDR2 sequences are MNHEY and SVGEGT. The germline V and J ends were trimmed by 5 bases and 1 base, with 14 bases remaining between them. CDR3 length equals 15 residues. On this clonotype itself: Its target is not known.

The diagnostic basis comprised clinical symptoms, serum thyroxine and TRAb, thyroid ultrasound and orbital computed tomography. TCR beta CDR3 regions were amplified from RNA transcripts. HTBI primers were used for first-round RT-PCR of the TCR CDR3. TCRdb processed the multiplex PCR reads anew with MiXCR; each CDR3 protein has one entry. The sample yields over 550,000 distinct CDR3 sequences, around 17% seen once. The specimen was blood. The chain joins TRBV6-2 or TRBV6-3 to TRBJ1-2, with no clear D. This receptor was identified in a woman aged 18-30 years with Graves' hyperthyroidism. CDR3 DNA sequence: TGTGCCAGCAGTCCCCCTTTCGTTTTTAACTATGGCTACACCTTC. This sequence encodes CASSPPFVFNYGYTF.